Presented here are 31 T cell receptor beta chains from one specimen sequenced in a study of OX40 agonist ivuxolimab in advanced cancers. The protocol was immunoSEQ multiplex PCR, while the TCRdb copy is restricted to in-frame clones and leaves out a portion. The sample includes some 97,000 clones, 75% to 95% of them seen just once. Source: CD4+ or CD8+ T cells sorted from blood, taken in a trial of the OX40 agonist ivuxolimab. The origin of the receptors is an adult with an advanced solid tumor such as melanoma, head and neck, liver or kidney cancer.

This chain joins TRBV21-1 and TRBJ2-1; TRBD2 is the table's D call and was not checked against the DNA. TRBV21-1 is a listed pseudogene. This CDR3 has 11 residues. CDR3 in DNA: TGTGCCAGCAGCAAAGGAGGGCCGCGGTTCTTC. Its protein is CASSKGGPRFF.

In its sample, this clone was seen once. The rearrangement uses TRBV5-1 and TRBJ2-1, with D unresolved. The germline CDR1 and CDR2 sequences are SGHRS and YFSETQ. Between the trimmed V and J ends, which lost 0 bases and 5 bases, there was a span of 9 bases. The CDR3 spans 14 residues. The CDR3 coding sequence is TGCGCCAGCAGCTTGGACCCCCCTAACAATGAGCAGTTCTTC. Encoded protein: CASSLDPPNNEQFF.

The chain links TRBV11-2 to TRBJ1-2; D gene unclear. V dropped 0 bases and J dropped 8 bases, with 13 bases sitting between them. Per the germline V gene, CDR1 is SGHAT and CDR2 is FQNNGV. The CDR3 runs 14 residues. This CDR3 reads CASSLDLTAMGYTF. Written as DNA, the CDR3 is TGTGCCAGCAGCTTAGATCTTACGGCCATGGGCTACACCTTC.

This clone was recorded only once. The chain joins TRBV7-3 to TRBJ2-3, with no clear D. Trimming removed 1 base from V and 5 bases from J, with 10 bases in between. Germline lookup yields CDR1 SGHTA and CDR2 FQGTGA. This CDR3 region has 14 residues. The CDR3 here is CASSLKSARDTQYF. CDR3 in DNA: TGTGCCAGCAGCTTAAAGAGTGCCCGAGATACGCAGTATTTT. Filled out from reference TRBV7-3 and TRBJ2-3, the complete variable domain reads GAGVSQTPSNKVTEKGKYVELRCDPISGHTALYWYRQSLGQGPEFLIYFQGTGAADDSGLPNDRFFAVRPEGSVSTLKIQRTERGDSAVYLCASSLKSARDTQYFGPGTRLTVL.

The chain combines TRBV27 with TRBJ1-1; weak D call: TRBD1 (6 bases). Per germline, CDR1 MNHEY and CDR2 SMNVEV (reference sequence). The CDR3 sequence is 13 residues long. V was trimmed by 6 bases and J by 5 bases, leaving 13 bases between them. The CDR3 nucleotides are TGTGCCAGCAGCCCCACAGGGTTGACTGAAGCTTTCTTT. Protein product: CASSPTGLTEAFF.

The chain carries TRBV11-1 and TRBJ2-1; 9 bases agree with TRBD1. The germline V gene has CDR1 SGHAT and CDR2 FQDESV (reference sequence). J gave up 6 bases and V 0 bases, and 6 bases lay outside the gene matches. The CDR3 contains 16 residues. The CDR3 is CASSLASVTGGNEQFF. The CDR3 DNA reads TGTGCCAGCAGCTTAGCCAGTGTGACAGGGGGCAATGAGCAGTTCTTC. Together with reference TRBV11-1 and TRBJ2-1, the CDR3 gives the full variable domain: EAEVAQSPRYKITEKSQAVAFWCDPISGHATLYWYRQILGQGPELLVQFQDESVVDDSQLPKDRFSAERLKGVDSTLKIQPAELGDSAMYLCASSLASVTGGNEQFFGPGTRLTVL.

A remark on this clone: Germline is not matched at one junction end, which may reflect a read error. In DNA form, the CDR3 reads TGTGCCAGCAGTTACGCGGCAGGGGGCTCCCACGAGCAGTACTTC. This gives the protein CASSYAAGGSHEQYF. The chain joins TRBV6-5 to TRBJ2-7; 8 bases match TRBD1. The CDR3 runs 15 residues. In germline, CDR1 is MNHEY, CDR2 SVGAGI.

Notes on this clone: Germline and junction disagree at one end, which may indicate a read error. The CDR3 spells CASSLGSIRDTEAFF. CDR3 DNA sequence: TGTGCCAGCAGCTTAGGGTCGATCAGGGACACCGAAGCTTTCTTT. J is TRBJ1-1 and V is TRBV7-9; TRBD1 is a possible D gene (6 bases). The CDR3 is 15 amino acids. From germline, CDR1 is SEHNR and CDR2 FQNEAQ (reference sequence).

This clone has only one observation. The rearrangement uses TRBV13 and TRBJ2-7, with 7 bases that match TRBD1. This CDR3 spans 13 amino acids. V was clipped by 2 bases and J by 7 bases; unmatched bases: 5. Germline CDR1 reads PRHDT; CDR2 reads FYEKMQ (reference sequence). CDR3 bases: TGTGCCAGCAGCTTATCCAGGGGGTGGGAGCAGTACTTC. Its protein product is CASSLSRGWEQYF.

As concerns this clone: An end of the junction differs from the germline gene, which may be a read error. This chain uses TRBV18 with TRBJ1-5; 7 bases are a match to TRBD1. Germline V gene lookup returns CDR1 KGHSH and CDR2 LQKENI. This CDR3 has 16 amino acids. The CDR3 DNA sequence: TGTGTCAGCTCACCCGGGACAGTCAATAGCAATCAGCCCCAGCATTTT. It specifies CVSSPGTVNSNQPQHF.

The chain is built from TRBV19 and TRBJ2-1; D not resolved. The CDR3 extends over 14 amino acids. Looked up from germline, CDR1 is LNHDA and CDR2 is SQIVND (reference sequence). Between the trimmed V and J ends, which lost 8 bases and 0 bases, there was a span of 11 bases. The CDR3 DNA follows: TGTGCCAGTGCAAGGGTCGGCTCCTACAATGAGCAGTTCTTC. Its protein product is CASARVGSYNEQFF.

This chain uses TRBV28 with TRBJ2-7, with D hard to call. The germline CDR1 and CDR2 sequences are MDHEN and SYDVKM. Trimming took 6 bases from V and 3 from J, leaving 12 bases between them. The CDR3 is 13 amino acids. The CDR3, as DNA: TGTGCCAGCAGCCCCGGACGGATCTACGAGCAGTACTTC. Translation gives CASSPGRIYEQYF.

The CDR3 loop is CASSEGVTYGYTF. CDR3 bases: TGCGCCAGCAGCGAAGGGGTTACCTATGGCTACACCTTC. The chain employs TRBV5-1 and TRBJ1-2, with D perhaps matching TRBD1 (5 bases). Germline CDR1 SGHRS, CDR2 YFSETQ. The CDR3 sequence is 13 residues long. V lost 4 bases, J lost 4 bases, and 11 bases lay in between.

This chain uses TRBV5-6 with TRBJ1-2; maybe TRBD1 (5 bases). V gave up 2 bases and J gave up 8 bases, with 10 bases separating them. Germline loops: CDR1 SGHDT, CDR2 YYEEEE. This CDR3 is built from 12 residues. The CDR3 sequence is CASSLGPGGYTF. CDR3 in DNA: TGTGCCAGCAGCTTAGGCCCAGGGGGCTACACCTTC.

The rearrangement links TRBV7-8 to TRBJ2-5, with TRBD1 matching 9 bases. V shed 5 bases, J shed 2 bases, and the junction held 3 bases outside the gene matches. Germline loops: CDR1 SGHVS, CDR2 FQNEAQ. The CDR3 is 14 amino acids. CDR3 DNA: TGTGCCAGCAGCATCGACAGGGGGCAAGAGACCCAGTACTTC. Amino acids: CASSIDRGQETQYF.

J is TRBJ2-4 and V is TRBV15; 7 bases match TRBD1. Looked up from germline, CDR1 is LNHNV and CDR2 is YYDKDF (reference sequence). This CDR3 is built from 18 residues. Trimming took 0 bases from V and 0 from J; bases not matched to a gene: 8. The CDR3: CATSRDRGQTLAKNIQYF. The CDR3 DNA reads as TGTGCCACCAGCAGAGATAGGGGACAGACCTTAGCCAAAAACATTCAGTACTTC. The entire variable domain, with the rest obtained from reference TRBV15 and TRBJ2-4, is as follows: DAMVIQNPRYQVTQFGKPVTLSCSQTLNHNVMYWYQQKSSQAPKLLFHYYDKDFNNEADTPDNFQSRRPNTSFCFLDIRSPGLGDTAMYLCATSRDRGQTLAKNIQYFGAGTRLSVL.

The chain is built from TRBV5-1 and TRBJ2-5, with TRBD2 matching over 8 bases. CDR1 and CDR2 (germline): SGHRS, YFSETQ. The CDR3 covers 16 residues. The junction had 5 bases not matched to a gene; V was cut back by 0 bases and J by 1 base. This CDR3 reads CASSLVLAAGQETQYF. In DNA, the CDR3 is TGCGCCAGCAGCTTGGTACTAGCGGCAGGCCAAGAGACCCAGTACTTC.

The chain employs TRBV4-3 and TRBJ2-4, with D unresolved. The CDR3 runs 17 residues. The V gene's germline CDR1 is LGHNA and CDR2 YSLEER. The V end lost 0 bases, the J end lost 1 base, and 13 bases lay between the germline ends. CDR3 sequence (DNA): TGCGCCAGCAGCCAAGATATTACGGATAGGGCCAAAAACATTCAGTACTTC. This encodes CASSQDITDRAKNIQYF.

This chain links TRBV15 with TRBJ2-7, with 9 bases aligning to TRBD2. CDR3 length: 15 amino acids. V gave up 1 base and J gave up 2 bases; unmatched junction bases: 3. Germline loops: CDR1 LNHNV, CDR2 YYDKDF (reference sequence). The CDR3 region has the DNA TGTGCCACCAGCAGAGGACTAGCGGAGACCTACGAGCAGTACTTC. Its protein product is CATSRGLAETYEQYF.

The chain recombines TRBV15 with TRBJ2-5, with 8 bases that match TRBD1. The trim removed 5 bases at V and 7 bases at J, leaving 3 bases unmatched. Germline V CDR1 and CDR2: LNHNV, YYDKDF (reference sequence). This CDR3 spans 12 amino acids. As DNA, the CDR3 is TGTGCCACCAGCCCCCAGGGGGCGACCCAGTACTTC. This gives the protein CATSPQGATQYF.

CDR3 protein: CASTRGEPTDTQYF. CDR3 bases: TGTGCTAGTACCAGGGGCGAGCCCACAGATACGCAGTATTTT. The chain employs TRBV12-5 and TRBJ2-3; possibly TRBD1 for D (6 bases). Germline lookup yields CDR1 LGHNT and CDR2 FRNRAP. The CDR3 sequence is 14 residues long. The V gene lost 8 bases and the J gene lost 2 bases, with 14 bases spanning the gap. The variable domain in full, with the rest retrieved from reference TRBV12-5 and TRBJ2-3, is DARVTQTPRHKVTEMGQEVTMRCQPILGHNTVFWYRQTMMQGLELLAYFRNRAPLDDSGMPKDRFSAEMPDATLATLKIQPSEPRDSAVYFCASTRGEPTDTQYFGPGTRLTVL.

The chain employs TRBV5-1 and TRBJ2-3; D is unclear. CDR3 length equals 12 residues. V was trimmed by 5 bases and J by 0 bases, leaving 4 bases between them. Per the germline V gene, CDR1 is SGHRS and CDR2 is YFSETQ. CDR3 in amino acids: CASRGSTDTQYF. The CDR3 nucleotides are TGCGCCAGCAGGGGCAGCACAGATACGCAGTATTTT.

This clone occurred once. This chain uses TRBV28 with TRBJ1-5; D unclear. The CDR3 is 14 residues long. V was cut by 5 bases and J by 5 bases, with 13 bases left in between. Looked up from germline, CDR1 is MDHEN and CDR2 is SYDVKM. CDR3 amino acids: CASSLRPGYQPQHF. The DNA for the CDR3 is TGTGCCAGCAGTCTAAGGCCGGGTTATCAGCCCCAGCATTTT.

The chain uses TRBV7-9 and TRBJ2-7; D is unresolved. Between the trimmed V and J ends, which lost 9 bases and 3 bases, there was a span of 9 bases. Germline V gene data show CDR1 as SEHNR and CDR2 as FQNEAQ (reference sequence). This CDR3 spans 11 amino acids. This CDR3 reads CASQMDYEQYF. Written as DNA, the CDR3 is TGTGCCAGTCAAATGGACTACGAGCAGTACTTC. The complete variable domain, with remaining parts taken from reference TRBV7-9 and TRBJ2-7, reads DTGVSQNPRHKITKRGQNVTFRCDPISEHNRLYWYRQTLGQGPEFLTYFQNEAQLEKSRLLSDRFSAERPKGSFSTLEIQRTEQGDSAMYLCASQMDYEQYFGPGTRLTVT.

This clone was counted a few times. The chain joins TRBV6-1 to TRBJ1-5; perhaps TRBD1 as D (5 bases). Trimming took 1 base from V and 0 from J, leaving 7 bases between them. The CDR3 extends over 15 amino acids. The germline CDR1 and CDR2 sequences are MNHNS and SASEGT. The CDR3 DNA reads TGTGCCAGCAGTGAAGTGACAGTTAGCAATCAGCCCCAGCATTTT. Residues: CASSEVTVSNQPQHF.

V usage is TRBV19 and J usage is TRBJ2-3; 7 bases line up with TRBD2. The CDR3 runs to 15 residues. Germline V gene data show CDR1 as LNHDA and CDR2 as SQIVND (reference sequence). Trimming at V came to 3 bases and at J to 4 bases, leaving 7 bases not matched to a gene. This chain's CDR3 is CASSIGTIIADTQYF. In nucleotides, the CDR3 is TGTGCCAGTAGTATCGGGACTATTATCGCAGATACGCAGTATTTT.

The chain employs TRBV7-8 and TRBJ2-1; 7 bases fit TRBD2. The CDR3 is 13 amino acids. In germline, CDR1 is SGHVS, CDR2 FQNEAQ. V trimming: 3 bases; J trimming: 6 bases; junction bases outside the gene matches: 2. CDR3 sequence reads: CASSFQRGNEQFF. Here the CDR3 DNA reads TGTGCCAGCAGCTTCCAGCGGGGCAATGAGCAGTTCTTC.

V is TRBV10-3 and J is TRBJ1-2; 8 bases are a match to TRBD1. This CDR3 contains 14 residues. V lost 7 bases to trimming and J lost 8 bases; unmatched junction nucleotides: 12. Germline CDR1 and CDR2: ENHRY and SYGVKD. CDR3 amino acids: CAITPSDRAGGYTF. Here the CDR3 DNA reads TGTGCCATCACCCCCTCGGACAGGGCTGGCGGCTACACCTTC.

This chain uses TRBV5-6 with TRBJ2-7; the match to TRBD2 covers 7 bases. With V trimmed by 4 bases and J by 4 bases, 2 bases remained unmatched. Looked up from germline, CDR1 is SGHDT and CDR2 is YYEEEE. CDR3 length: 12 amino acids. The CDR3 DNA reads TGTGCCAGCAGCACGCGGGGGTACGAGCAGTACTTC. Its protein is CASSTRGYEQYF.

The chain uses TRBV13 and TRBJ2-1, with D uncertain. Germline V gives CDR1 PRHDT, CDR2 FYEKMQ (reference sequence). This CDR3 contains 20 residues. V lost 4 bases and J lost 0, with 25 bases in between. The CDR3, as DNA: TGTGCCAGCAGCTCAGGAAGGTTCCCTTCCTCCTCAAGCTCCTACAATGAGCAGTTCTTC. Its protein is CASSSGRFPSSSSSYNEQFF.

The chain joins TRBV18 to TRBJ2-7; unclear D gene. Germline V gene sequence: CDR1 KGHSH, CDR2 LQKENI. The CDR3 spans 15 residues. The V gene lost 3 bases and the J gene lost 0 bases, with 12 bases spanning the gap. CDR3 coding DNA: TGTGCCAGCTCACCTTGGTGGGGTAGCTCCTACGAGCAGTACTTC. Translation: CASSPWWGSSYEQYF.